The following is a T cell receptor (beta chain) sequence with its context. This clonotype was picked up a small number of times. Its antigen is unknown. The sample holds no much larger clone one base away, and base qualities are not on file. To demonstrate the VDJtools post-analysis software, the study profiled TCR beta repertoires from the peripheral blood of about 13 young patients with multiple sclerosis. The patients with multiple sclerosis were children and adolescents between roughly 6 and 17 years of age. The germline V gene (reference sequence) provides CDR1 DFQATT and CDR2 SNEGSKA. Trimming accounts for 3 bases at V and 2 bases at J, while the number of junction bases matched to no gene is 5. Counted from cysteine to phenylalanine, this CDR3 has 15 amino acids. The sequence is cut down to CDR3 DNA, 45 bases in frame from base 1. This specimen belongs to a study of post-analysis software for immune sequencing data (dated by TCRdb to the mid-2010s). Study-wide context: Relapsing-remitting, secondary progressive and progressive-relapsing multiple sclerosis were recorded as disease courses, and subtype annotation was lacking for some patients. The patient repertoires were set against eleven to twelve previously published healthy control repertoires from donors whose ages ranged from about 6 to 26 years. A subset of samples was prepared in parallel using single-end sample barcoding, then pooled and co-amplified after Illumina adapter ligation.

Findings and caveats that apply to the study as a whole: Significantly higher frequencies in patients than in controls were found for about five TRBV segments, including TRBV5-6, TRBV5-1 and TRBV20-1. Compared with controls, multiple sclerosis patients had significantly lower normalized Chao1 diversity, a finding suggesting substantial peripheral T-cell clonal expansion. Direct clustering with F measure showed strong co-clustering of samples prepared in the same batch, prompting a batch-effect correction. The multiple sclerosis patient group was slightly younger than the control group.

Libraries were constructed by PCR. Data came from an Illumina HiSeq 2500. Unique molecular identifiers were incorporated into TCR beta cDNA libraries to reduce PCR and sequencing biases. Some 500,000 cDNA molecules were obtained per 1 to 10 million input T cells, so each molecule approximated one T cell. Patient libraries were prepared and sequenced with the same protocol used for the earlier healthy control dataset. Within a given batch, samples were prepared together, multiplexed and sequenced on the same HiSeq lane. The paper's data handling went like this. Raw barcoded reads were processed with MIGEC, discarding single-read molecular identifier groups before consensus assembly and CDR3 extraction. VDJtools was used for post-analysis of the clonotype tables, and diversity was normalized by down-sampling every dataset to the size of the smallest sample. Repertoire overlap clustering matched CDR3 amino acid but not nucleotide sequences to correct batch-related cross-sample contamination. TCRdb applied fastp at Q25 and MiXCR to the public reads, then kept only in-frame beta chains. Each CDR3 protein appears once, grouped with its most common genes and DNA. TCRdb assigned the V and J calls; the authors' analysis was not used. The sample yields fewer than 850,000 distinct CDR3 sequences; 40% to 55% were counted once. The leading ten clones occupy 4.9% of the sample.

The clonotype originates from a girl aged 10-17 years with multiple sclerosis. Sequencing was performed on blood. This sequence uses TRBV20-1 and TRBJ2-7; the junction holds 12 bases that match TRBD2. CDR3 reads: CSASRTSGRTYEQYF. The DNA sequence follows: TGCAGTGCTAGCCGCACTAGCGGGAGGACCTACGAGCAGTACTTC.